Included here is one TCR beta chain sequence, with context. The sample is drawn from a study of blood T cell repertoires in COVID-19. Authors' processing steps: Researchers report that nucleated cell counts were estimated from reference gene primer amplification. Some clones are missing from TCRdb's copy, which holds only in-frame ones; the method was immunoSEQ multiplex PCR. The DNA was the basis for D and trimming; V, J and clone size are from that table. The sample lists 90,000 to 110,000 clones; 65% to 90% were seen once. The germline CDR1 and CDR2 sequences are MNHEY and SMNVEV (reference sequence). V lost 5 bases, J lost 2 bases, and 13 bases lay in between. This CDR3 contains 14 residues.

The sequence was collected from a woman at least 80 years old with active or convalescent COVID-19. Material: peripheral blood. This sequence joins TRBV27 and TRBJ2-7; D gene uncertain. CDR3 sequence reads: CASSATNTPYEQYF. In DNA form, the CDR3 reads TGTGCCAGCAGTGCGACAAATACCCCCTACGAGCAGTACTTC.